This T cell receptor beta chain came from a study of response to subunit inactivated influenza vaccine. TCRdb passed the RT-PCR reads through MiXCR, listing each CDR3 protein once. The data hold roughly 650,000 distinct CDR3 sequences, with 15% to 18% observed a single time. V gave up 6 bases and J gave up 0 bases, with 19 bases separating them. This CDR3 region has 17 residues. On this clonotype itself: The antigen remains unidentified.

Notes on the study in general: Every seasonal influenza vaccination brings in few new T cells, the authors suggested.

This clonotype was obtained from a man aged 50 to 60 who received an inactivated influenza vaccine. The material was PBMCs from blood, obtained 12 days after vaccination. The chain joins TRBV12-3 or TRBV12-4 to TRBJ2-3; D may correspond to TRBD1 or TRBD2 (5 bases each). The chain's CDR3 is CASRPPFEGISTDTQYF. The CDR3 DNA sequence: TGTGCCAGCAGGCCCCCGTTTGAGGGGATTAGCACAGATACGCAGTATTTT.